The 31 T cell receptor beta chains in this list originate from one sample, sequenced in a study of graft-versus-host responses after intestinal transplantation. Generated by immunoSEQ multiplex PCR, the TCRdb table keeps only in-frame clones and is missing some. The sample holds about 12,000 clones, roughly 92% seen once. The sample in question was PBMCs, obtained just under 110 days after intestinal transplant. The receptors originated from a human patient who received an intestinal transplant, so some T cells may come from the graft donor.

The V gene is TRBV5-5, the J gene TRBJ1-5; D gene uncertain. This CDR3 has 15 amino acids. Germline V gives CDR1 SGHKS, CDR2 YYEKEE (reference sequence). With 0 bases removed from V and 0 bases from J, the gap between germline ends came to 7 bases. The CDR3 is CASSLELYSNQPQHF. CDR3 in DNA: TGTGCCAGCAGCTTGGAGCTCTATAGCAATCAGCCCCAGCATTTT.

The rearrangement uses TRBV4-1 and TRBJ2-2, with 10 bases matching TRBD2. V lost 8 bases and J lost 9; bases outside the gene matches: 12. Germline assignment: CDR1 MGHRA and CDR2 YSYEKL. This CDR3 spans 15 amino acids. The CDR3 nucleotides read TGCGCCAGCGCGAGCGGGAGGGATGGGTTCCGGGAGCTGTTTTTT. Its protein product is CASASGRDGFRELFF.

The CDR3 nucleotides read TGTGCCAGCAGCCAGCTATCTTCCGAGACCCAGTACTTC. This encodes CASSQLSSETQYF. The chain uses TRBV28 and TRBJ2-5, with unresolved D. Trimming removed 6 bases at V and 5 bases at J, with 13 bases between. In germline, CDR1 is MDHEN, CDR2 SYDVKM. CDR3 size: 13 residues.

This clone turned up a few times. The chain has TRBV27 and TRBJ2-5; the D is unclear. The J call could be wrong; TRBJ2-7 is a better fit for the DNA end. The germline V gene encodes CDR1 MNHEY and CDR2 SMNVEV (reference sequence). The CDR3 extends over 12 amino acids. The CDR3 bases are TGTGCCAGCAGCTTCCCACCCGGCGAGCAGTACTTC. It codes for CASSFPPGEQYF.

The chain combines TRBV29-1 with TRBJ2-1, with 7 positions matching TRBD2. The V and J ends lost 3 bases and 8 bases, in that order; junction bases with no gene match: 10. There are 14 residues in the CDR3. Germline V gene lookup returns CDR1 SQVTM and CDR2 ANQGSEA. This chain's CDR3 is CSVDGTTTIDEQFF. The CDR3 DNA is TGCAGCGTTGACGGGACTACTACGATAGATGAGCAGTTCTTC.

This chain joins TRBV9 and TRBJ1-2, with D hard to call. There are 13 residues in the CDR3. V lost 4 bases to trimming and J lost 3 bases, with 10 bases between them. Germline CDR1 SGDLS, CDR2 YYNGEE. The CDR3 nucleotides are TGTGCCAGCAGCTCCCGGGCGTACTATGGCTACACCTTC. Translation gives CASSSRAYYGYTF. Based on the CDR3 plus reference TRBV9 and TRBJ1-2, the full variable domain is DSGVTQTPKHLITATGQRVTLRCSPRSGDLSVYWYQQSLDQGLQFLIQYYNGEERAKGNILERFSAQQFPDLHSELNLSSLELGDSALYFCASSSRAYYGYTFGSGTRLTVV.

The chain combines TRBV28 with TRBJ2-7; D is uncertain. This CDR3 has 13 residues. V gave up 6 bases and J gave up 3 bases, with 12 bases separating them. Germline V gene lookup returns CDR1 MDHEN and CDR2 SYDVKM. CDR3 nucleotide sequence: TGTGCCAGCAGCCCGCCCCCGGTCTACGAGCAGTACTTC. Its protein product is CASSPPPVYEQYF. Combining the CDR3 with reference TRBV28 and TRBJ2-7 gives the whole variable domain DVKVTQSSRYLVKRTGEKVFLECVQDMDHENMFWYRQDPGLGLRLIYFSYDVKMKEKGDIPEGYSVSREKKERFSLILESASTNQTSMYLCASSPPPVYEQYFGPGTRLTVT.

The chain employs TRBV19 and TRBJ2-1; D is unresolved. The V end lost 6 bases, the J end lost 5 bases, and 20 bases lay between the germline ends. The CDR3 has 16 amino acids. Germline V gives CDR1 LNHDA, CDR2 SQIVND (reference sequence). CDR3 protein: CASSNLSTWINNEQFF. The CDR3 nucleotides are TGTGCCAGTAGCAACCTTTCAACGTGGATCAACAATGAGCAGTTCTTC.

J is TRBJ2-2 and V is TRBV13; D is uncertain. In germline, CDR1 is PRHDT, CDR2 FYEKMQ (reference sequence). Trimming stripped 4 bases from V and 0 bases from J, with 9 bases between. This CDR3 contains 15 residues. The CDR3 DNA follows: TGTGCCAGCAGCTCCCCCCTGGCGAACACCGGGGAGCTGTTTTTT. Its protein is CASSSPLANTGELFF.

The J gene is TRBJ2-1, the V gene TRBV7-9, with 7 bases matching TRBD2. Germline CDR1 reads SEHNR; CDR2 reads FQNEAQ (reference sequence). V was clipped by 5 bases and J by 4 bases; unmatched bases: 11. CDR3 size: 16 residues. The CDR3 here is CASSPKAGMEYNEQFF. CDR3 DNA sequence: TGTGCCAGCAGCCCTAAAGCGGGAATGGAGTACAATGAGCAGTTCTTC.

In DNA, the CDR3 is TGTGCCAGCAGTCTACTAGCGGGAGCATCCCCAAGGGACGAGCAGTACTTC. Translating gives CASSLLAGASPRDEQYF. The rearrangement uses TRBV2 and TRBJ2-7; 11 nucleotides match TRBD2. J lost 5 bases, V lost 5 bases, and 14 bases had no gene match. The CDR3 loop spans 17 amino acids. The V gene's germline CDR1 is SNHLY and CDR2 FYNNEI. The full variable domain, in which reference TRBV2 and TRBJ2-7 provide the parts outside the CDR3, is EPEVTQTPSHQVTQMGQEVILRCVPISNHLYFYWYRQILGQKVEFLVSFYNNEISEKSEIFDDQFSVERPDGSNFTLKIRSTKLEDSAMYFCASSLLAGASPRDEQYFGPGTRLTVT.

The chain employs TRBV2 and TRBJ2-2; 15 bases align to TRBD2. There are 18 residues in the CDR3. CDR1 is SNHLY, CDR2 FYNNEI, per germline. V lost 3 bases, J lost 2 bases, and 4 bases stayed unmatched. The CDR3 loop is CASSDGTSGRPNTGELFF. DNA for the CDR3: TGTGCCAGCAGTGATGGGACTAGCGGGAGGCCAAACACCGGGGAGCTGTTTTTT. Variable domain in full (rest from reference TRBV2 and TRBJ2-2): EPEVTQTPSHQVTQMGQEVILRCVPISNHLYFYWYRQILGQKVEFLVSFYNNEISEKSEIFDDQFSVERPDGSNFTLKIRSTKLEDSAMYFCASSDGTSGRPNTGELFFGEGSRLTVL.

J is TRBJ1-1 and V is TRBV18; weak D call: TRBD1 (5 bases). CDR3 length equals 13 residues. V lost 3 bases, J lost 2 bases, and 7 bases lay in between. Germline V gives CDR1 KGHSH, CDR2 LQKENI. CDR3 DNA sequence: TGTGCCAGCTCACCGGGACTTAACACTGAAGCTTTCTTT. Translation gives CASSPGLNTEAFF.

This clone has only one observation. The V call is TRBV4-1, the J call TRBJ1-2, with D perhaps matching TRBD1 (5 bases). The germline V gene encodes CDR1 MGHRA and CDR2 YSYEKL. This CDR3 is built from 18 residues. V was trimmed by 4 bases and J by 0 bases, leaving 21 bases between them. This chain's CDR3 is CASSPGGTDLGANYGYTF. The CDR3 DNA reads TGCGCCAGCAGCCCGGGGGGGACGGACCTAGGGGCTAACTATGGCTACACCTTC.

This rearrangement joins TRBV28 to TRBJ2-6, with TRBD1 as a possible D gene (6 bases). The V gene's germline CDR1 is MDHEN and CDR2 SYDVKM. Trimming removed 6 bases from V and 3 bases from J, with 15 bases in between. This CDR3 contains 16 residues. CDR3 DNA: TGTGCCAGCAGCCGGGGACAAATAGATGGGGCCAACGTCCTGACTTTC. Translated: CASSRGQIDGANVLTF.

The chain combines TRBV2 with TRBJ2-1, with 8 nucleotides matching TRBD2. J lost 5 bases, V lost 6 bases, and 9 bases had no gene match. CDR1 and CDR2 (germline): SNHLY, FYNNEI. The CDR3 has 15 residues. The CDR3 sequence: CASRDGTSNDNEQFF. Written as DNA, the CDR3 is TGTGCCAGCAGAGACGGGACTAGTAACGACAATGAGCAGTTCTTC.

The rearrangement uses TRBV19 and TRBJ2-7; possible D gene TRBD2, 7 bases. The germline CDR1 and CDR2 sequences are LNHDA and SQIVND (reference sequence). The CDR3 runs to 14 residues. V lost 0 bases, J lost 7 bases, and 13 bases lay in between. Here the CDR3 DNA reads TGTGCCAGTAGTATAGAGGGGGGGGCGGAGGAGCAGTACTTC. Translation: CASSIEGGAEEQYF. Full variable domain (missing parts from reference TRBV19 and TRBJ2-7): DGGITQSPKYLFRKEGQNVTLSCEQNLNHDAMYWYRQDPGQGLRLIYYSQIVNDFQKGDIAEGYSVSREKKESFPLTVTSAQKNPTAFYLCASSIEGGAEEQYFGPGTRLTVT.

The chain has TRBV6-1 and TRBJ1-4; weak D call: TRBD1 (5 bases). The CDR3 runs to 15 residues. Per the germline V gene, CDR1 is MNHNS and CDR2 is SASEGT. V lost 6 bases and J 0 bases, leaving 11 bases between the germline ends. CDR3: CASRVDRATNEKLFF. Written as DNA, the CDR3 is TGTGCCAGCAGAGTCGACAGAGCAACTAATGAAAAACTGTTTTTT.

The chain recombines TRBV5-5 with TRBJ1-2; D may be TRBD1 (5 bases). The germline V and J ends were trimmed by 0 bases and 4 bases, with 7 bases remaining between them. The CDR3 runs 13 residues. The germline V gene has CDR1 SGHKS and CDR2 YYEKEE (reference sequence). The CDR3 bases are TGTGCCAGCAGCTTGGAGGGGACCTATGGCTACACCTTC. It yields the protein CASSLEGTYGYTF.

This clone was recorded a few times. The chain is built from TRBV5-1 and TRBJ2-7, with D maybe TRBD2 (7 bases). With 1 base removed from V and 5 bases from J, the gap between germline ends came to 13 bases. This CDR3 has 14 amino acids. Germline V gene data show CDR1 as SGHRS and CDR2 as YFSETQ. The CDR3 here is CASSLWGGRDEQYF. CDR3 in DNA: TGCGCCAGCAGCTTGTGGGGGGGGCGCGACGAGCAGTACTTC. The full variable domain, rest sourced from reference TRBV5-1 and TRBJ2-7, is KAGVTQTPRYLIKTRGQQVTLSCSPISGHRSVSWYQQTPGQGLQFLFEYFSETQRNKGNFPGRFSGRQFSNSRSEMNVSTLELGDSALYLCASSLWGGRDEQYFGPGTRLTVT.

J is TRBJ2-3 and V is TRBV9; TRBD2 matches at 7 bases. V trimming: 0 bases; J trimming: 3 bases; junction bases outside the gene matches: 7. CDR1 and CDR2 from the germline V gene are SGDLS and YYNGEE. The CDR3 contains 16 residues. CDR3 region: CASSVAAGARTDTQYF. CDR3 bases: TGTGCCAGCAGCGTAGCGGCGGGAGCCCGTACAGATACGCAGTATTTT.

The J gene is TRBJ2-1, the V gene TRBV9, with TRBD2 matching over 9 bases. CDR1 and CDR2 (germline): SGDLS, YYNGEE. The CDR3 spans 14 residues. With V trimmed by 3 bases and J by 6 bases, 4 bases remained unmatched. The CDR3 protein is CASSASGVLNEQFF. CDR3 sequence (DNA): TGTGCCAGCAGCGCTAGCGGGGTCCTCAATGAGCAGTTCTTC.

This clone showed up just once. V usage is TRBV7-2 and J usage is TRBJ2-3; D remains ambiguous. CDR3 size: 13 residues. The V end lost 6 bases, the J end lost 2 bases, and 9 bases lay between the germline ends. Per the germline V gene, CDR1 is SGHTA and CDR2 is FQGNSA. The CDR3 reads CASSLYITDTQYF. For the CDR3, the DNA is TGTGCCAGCAGTCTCTACATCACAGATACGCAGTATTTT.

This CDR3 reads CASSRTSQSTDTQYF. The CDR3 coding sequence is TGTGCCAGCAGTCGGACTAGCCAGTCCACAGATACGCAGTATTTT. The rearrangement uses TRBV6-6 and TRBJ2-3, with 8 bases identical to TRBD2. Germline CDR1 is MNHNY and CDR2 is SVGAGI (reference sequence). J was trimmed by 2 bases and V by 5 bases; bases with no gene match: 6. The CDR3 covers 15 residues.

The gene calls are TRBV27 and TRBJ2-2, with D possibly matching TRBD1 (6 bases). CDR1 is MNHEY and CDR2 is SMNVEV in the germline V gene (reference sequence). Trimming shortened V by 0 bases and J by 1 base, and 9 bases separated the two germline ends. The CDR3 loop spans 16 amino acids. Written as DNA, the CDR3 is TGTGCCAGCAGTTTATCAACAGGGTTGAACACCGGGGAGCTGTTTTTT. It codes for CASSLSTGLNTGELFF.

This chain joins TRBV7-9 and TRBJ2-7; no reliable D call. Deletions cut 5 bases from V and 4 bases from J, with 12 bases between. Germline V gene data show CDR1 as SEHNR and CDR2 as FQNEAQ (reference sequence). The CDR3 loop spans 13 amino acids. CDR3 coding DNA: TGTGCCAGCAGCCCCCCCGGCCCGTACGAGCAGTACTTC. This encodes CASSPPGPYEQYF.

The chain employs TRBV28 and TRBJ2-3, with 8 nucleotides matching TRBD2. There are 14 residues in the CDR3. J gave up 3 bases and V 3 bases, and 2 bases lay outside the gene matches. CDR1 and CDR2 from the germline V gene are MDHEN and SYDVKM. CDR3 DNA sequence: TGTGCCAGCAGTTTGGCGGGAGGAACAGATACGCAGTATTTT. It translates to CASSLAGGTDTQYF.

The CDR3: CATLGQGANYGYTF. DNA for the CDR3: TGTGCCACCCTCGGACAGGGGGCAAACTATGGCTACACCTTC. The rearrangement joins TRBV28 to TRBJ1-2; 11 bases match TRBD1. The CDR3 length is 14 residues. J was trimmed by 2 bases and V by 10 bases; bases with no gene match: 6. Germline V gene sequence: CDR1 MDHEN, CDR2 SYDVKM.

V is TRBV19 and J is TRBJ2-3; the match to TRBD1 covers 7 bases. With V trimmed by 3 bases and J by 3 bases, 9 bases remained unmatched. CDR1 is LNHDA and CDR2 is SQIVND in the germline V gene (reference sequence). This CDR3 is built from 16 residues. CDR3 loop: CASSITNRGFTDTQYF. The CDR3 DNA follows: TGTGCCAGTAGTATTACGAACAGGGGATTTACAGATACGCAGTATTTT.

V gene TRBV28 combines with J gene TRBJ2-1, with D maybe TRBD2 (7 bases). Germline lookup yields CDR1 MDHEN and CDR2 SYDVKM. This CDR3 is 15 amino acids long. Trimming removed 3 bases from V and 8 bases from J, with 17 bases in between. CDR3 region: CASSFSGGGRDEQFF. CDR3 DNA sequence: TGTGCCAGCAGTTTTTCCGGCGGGGGCAGGGATGAGCAGTTCTTC.

The V and J genes are TRBV7-8 and TRBJ1-2; 7 bases map to TRBD1. Unmatched junction bases numbered 5, after V lost 0 bases and J lost 4 bases. Looked up from germline, CDR1 is SGHVS and CDR2 is FQNEAQ. The CDR3 runs 15 residues. The CDR3, as DNA: TGTGCCAGCAGCTTAGCGGACAGGCCAATCTATGGCTACACCTTC. Its translation: CASSLADRPIYGYTF.